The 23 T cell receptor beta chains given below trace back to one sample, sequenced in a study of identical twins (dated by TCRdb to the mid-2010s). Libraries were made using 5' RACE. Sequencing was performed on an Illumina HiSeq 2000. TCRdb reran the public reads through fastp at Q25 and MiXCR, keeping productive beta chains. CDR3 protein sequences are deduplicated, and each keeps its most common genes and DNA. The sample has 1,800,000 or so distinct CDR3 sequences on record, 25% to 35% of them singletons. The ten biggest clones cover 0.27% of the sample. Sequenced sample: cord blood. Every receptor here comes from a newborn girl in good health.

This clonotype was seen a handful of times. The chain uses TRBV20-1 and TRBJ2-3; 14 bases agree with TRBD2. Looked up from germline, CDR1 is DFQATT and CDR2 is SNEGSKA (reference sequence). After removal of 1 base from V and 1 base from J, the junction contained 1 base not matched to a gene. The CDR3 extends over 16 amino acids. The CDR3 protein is CSARGGLAGGTDTQYF. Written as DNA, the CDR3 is TGCAGTGCTAGAGGGGGACTAGCGGGGGGCACAGATACGCAGTATTTT.

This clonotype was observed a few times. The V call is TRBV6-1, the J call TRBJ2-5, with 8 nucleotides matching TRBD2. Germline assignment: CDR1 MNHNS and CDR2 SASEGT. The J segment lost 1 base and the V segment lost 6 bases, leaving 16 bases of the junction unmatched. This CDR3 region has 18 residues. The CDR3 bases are TGTGCCAGCAGCCCCCACGTTCGGGCGGGGGGACTCCAAGAGACCCAGTACTTC. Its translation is CASSPHVRAGGLQETQYF.

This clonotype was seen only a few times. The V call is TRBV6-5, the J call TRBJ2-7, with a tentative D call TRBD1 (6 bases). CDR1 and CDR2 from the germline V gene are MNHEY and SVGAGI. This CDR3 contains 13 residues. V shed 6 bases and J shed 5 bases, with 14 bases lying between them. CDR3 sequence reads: CASSPTGWHEQYF. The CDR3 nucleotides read TGTGCCAGCAGCCCGACAGGTTGGCACGAGCAGTACTTC.

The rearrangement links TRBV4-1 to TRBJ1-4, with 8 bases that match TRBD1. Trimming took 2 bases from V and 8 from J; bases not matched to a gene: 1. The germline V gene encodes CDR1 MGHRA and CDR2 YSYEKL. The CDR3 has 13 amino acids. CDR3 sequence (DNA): TGCGCCAGCAGCCAAAACAGGGGGGAAAAACTGTTTTTT. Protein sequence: CASSQNRGEKLFF.

This CDR3 is CASSPEGLSGLKSPLHF. CDR3 nucleotides: TGTGCCAGCAGCCCGGAGGGACTTTCGGGCCTTAAATCACCCCTCCACTTT. The rearrangement links TRBV7-9 to TRBJ1-6; weak D call: TRBD1 (5 bases). There are 17 residues in the CDR3. Germline V gene data show CDR1 as SEHNR and CDR2 as FQNEAQ (reference sequence). V was pared by 5 bases and J by 10 bases, with 24 bases between.

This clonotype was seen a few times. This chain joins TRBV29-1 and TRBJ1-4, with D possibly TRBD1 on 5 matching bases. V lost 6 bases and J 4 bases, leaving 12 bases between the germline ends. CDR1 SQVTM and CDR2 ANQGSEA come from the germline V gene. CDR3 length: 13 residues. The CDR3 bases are TGCAGCGTAAGGGGCAAACTTAATGAAAAACTGTTTTTT. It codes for CSVRGKLNEKLFF. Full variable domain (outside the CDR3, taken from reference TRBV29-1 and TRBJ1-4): SAVISQKPSRDICQRGTSLTIQCQVDSQVTMMFWYRQQPGQSLTLIATANQGSEATYESGFVIDKFPISRPNLTFSTLTVSNMSPEDSSIYLCSVRGKLNEKLFFGSGTQLSVL.

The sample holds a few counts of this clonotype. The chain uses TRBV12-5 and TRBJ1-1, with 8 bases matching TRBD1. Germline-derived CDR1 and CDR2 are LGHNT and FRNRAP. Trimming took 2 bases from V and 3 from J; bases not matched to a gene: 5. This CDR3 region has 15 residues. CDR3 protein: CASGLTGGMDTEAFF. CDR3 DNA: TGTGCTAGTGGTTTGACAGGGGGTATGGACACTGAAGCTTTCTTT.

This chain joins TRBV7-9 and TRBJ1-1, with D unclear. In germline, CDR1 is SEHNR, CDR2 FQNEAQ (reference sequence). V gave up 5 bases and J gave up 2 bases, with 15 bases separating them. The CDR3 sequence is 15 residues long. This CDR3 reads CASSPYSGLNTEAFF. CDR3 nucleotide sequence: TGTGCCAGCAGCCCCTACAGCGGTCTCAACACTGAAGCTTTCTTT.

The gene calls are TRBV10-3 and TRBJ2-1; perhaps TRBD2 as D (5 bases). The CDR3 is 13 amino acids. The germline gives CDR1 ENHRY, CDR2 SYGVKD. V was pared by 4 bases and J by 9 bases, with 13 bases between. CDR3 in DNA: TGTGCCATCAGTGGAGGGAGTGACGTTGAGCAGTTCTTC. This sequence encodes CAISGGSDVEQFF.

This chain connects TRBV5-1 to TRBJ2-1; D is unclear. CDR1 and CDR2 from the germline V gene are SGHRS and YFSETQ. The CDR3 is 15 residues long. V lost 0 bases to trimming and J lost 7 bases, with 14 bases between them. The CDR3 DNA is TGCGCCAGCAGCTTGGACGGCCGCGCGGTAAATGAGCAGTTCTTC. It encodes CASSLDGRAVNEQFF. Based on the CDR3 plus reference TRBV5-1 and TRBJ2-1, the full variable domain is KAGVTQTPRYLIKTRGQQVTLSCSPISGHRSVSWYQQTPGQGLQFLFEYFSETQRNKGNFPGRFSGRQFSNSRSEMNVSTLELGDSALYLCASSLDGRAVNEQFFGPGTRLTVL.

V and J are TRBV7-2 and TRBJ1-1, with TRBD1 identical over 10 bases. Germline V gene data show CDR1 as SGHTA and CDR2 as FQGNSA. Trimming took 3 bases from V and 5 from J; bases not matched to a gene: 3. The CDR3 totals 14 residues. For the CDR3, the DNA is TGTGCCAGCAGCTTTTCGGACAGGGGGACTGAAGCTTTCTTT. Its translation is CASSFSDRGTEAFF.

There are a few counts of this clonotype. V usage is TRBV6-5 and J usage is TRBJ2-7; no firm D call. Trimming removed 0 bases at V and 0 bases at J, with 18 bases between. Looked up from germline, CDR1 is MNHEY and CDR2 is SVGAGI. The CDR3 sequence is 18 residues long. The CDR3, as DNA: TGTGCCAGCAGTTACTCGAAACCCGGACCGAGGAGCTCCTACGAGCAGTACTTC. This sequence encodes CASSYSKPGPRSSYEQYF.

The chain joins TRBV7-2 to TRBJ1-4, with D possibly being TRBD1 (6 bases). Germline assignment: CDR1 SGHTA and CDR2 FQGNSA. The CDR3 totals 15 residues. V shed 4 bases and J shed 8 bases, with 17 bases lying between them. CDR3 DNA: TGTGCCAGCAGCTCCTATTCCGGGACATCGGAAAAACTGTTTTTT. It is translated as CASSSYSGTSEKLFF.

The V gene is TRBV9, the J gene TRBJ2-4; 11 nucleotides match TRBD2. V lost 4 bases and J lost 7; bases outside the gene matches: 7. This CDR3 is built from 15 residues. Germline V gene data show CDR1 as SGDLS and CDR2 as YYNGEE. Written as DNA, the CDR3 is TGTGCCAGCAGCCCCCAACTAGCGGGAGTTAACATTCAGTACTTC. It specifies CASSPQLAGVNIQYF.

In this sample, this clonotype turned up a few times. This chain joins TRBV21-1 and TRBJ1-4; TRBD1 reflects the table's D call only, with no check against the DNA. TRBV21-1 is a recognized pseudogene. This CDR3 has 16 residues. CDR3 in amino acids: CASSNGPSRTGEKLFF. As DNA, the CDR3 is TGTGCCAGCAGCAATGGCCCCTCCAGGACAGGGGAAAAACTGTTTTTT.

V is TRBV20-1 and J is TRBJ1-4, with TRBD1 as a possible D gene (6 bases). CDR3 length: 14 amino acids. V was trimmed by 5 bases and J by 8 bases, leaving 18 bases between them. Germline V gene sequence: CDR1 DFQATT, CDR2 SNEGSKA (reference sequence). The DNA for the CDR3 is TGCAGTGCTCTGGCCGGGGGGCAGGAAGAAAAACTGTTTTTT. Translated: CSALAGGQEEKLFF.

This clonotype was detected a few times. CDR3 amino acids: CASSPGWVAKNIQYF. The CDR3 DNA sequence: TGTGCCAGCAGCCCGGGGTGGGTTGCCAAAAACATTCAGTACTTC. V gene TRBV4-2 combines with J gene TRBJ2-4, with TRBD2 as a possible D gene (5 bases). The CDR3 has 15 amino acids. Trimming left V 4 bases short and J 1 base short, with 11 bases between. Germline CDR1 LGHNA, CDR2 YNFKEQ.

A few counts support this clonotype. CDR3 in amino acids: CASSLRVYSYNEQFF. The CDR3 DNA is TGTGCCAGCAGTTTAAGGGTCTACTCCTACAATGAGCAGTTCTTC. This chain links TRBV12-3 or TRBV12-4 with TRBJ2-1; D gene uncertain. This CDR3 is built from 15 residues. V lost 2 bases to trimming and J lost 0 bases, with 8 bases between them.

CDR3 amino acids: CSARIILRGGYTF. The CDR3 coding sequence is TGCAGTGCTAGGATAATCCTCCGGGGTGGCTACACCTTC. The genes are TRBV20-1 and TRBJ1-2; the D is unclear. The length of the CDR3 is 13 residues. Germline V lookup: CDR1 DFQATT, CDR2 SNEGSKA (reference sequence). Trimming shortened V by 3 bases and J by 7 bases, and 15 bases separated the two germline ends.

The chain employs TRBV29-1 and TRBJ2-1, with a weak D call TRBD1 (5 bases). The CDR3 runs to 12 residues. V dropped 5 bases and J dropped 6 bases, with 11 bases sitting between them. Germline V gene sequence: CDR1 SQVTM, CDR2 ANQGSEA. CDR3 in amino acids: CSVLGRSNEQFF. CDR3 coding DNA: TGCAGCGTTTTGGGGCGATCCAATGAGCAGTTCTTC.

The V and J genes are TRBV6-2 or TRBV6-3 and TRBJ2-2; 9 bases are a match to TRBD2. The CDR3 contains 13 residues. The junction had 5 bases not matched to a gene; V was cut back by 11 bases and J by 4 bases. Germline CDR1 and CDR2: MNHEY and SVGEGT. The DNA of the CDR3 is TGTGCCTCGGCGGGGGGGAGCACCGGGGAGCTGTTTTTT. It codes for CASAGGSTGELFF.

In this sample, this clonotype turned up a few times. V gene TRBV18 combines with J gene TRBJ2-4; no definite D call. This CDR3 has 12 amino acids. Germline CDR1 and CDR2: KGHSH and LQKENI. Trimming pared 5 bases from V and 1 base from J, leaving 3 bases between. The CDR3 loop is CASSMAKNIQYF. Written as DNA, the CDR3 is TGTGCCAGCTCAATGGCCAAAAACATTCAGTACTTC.

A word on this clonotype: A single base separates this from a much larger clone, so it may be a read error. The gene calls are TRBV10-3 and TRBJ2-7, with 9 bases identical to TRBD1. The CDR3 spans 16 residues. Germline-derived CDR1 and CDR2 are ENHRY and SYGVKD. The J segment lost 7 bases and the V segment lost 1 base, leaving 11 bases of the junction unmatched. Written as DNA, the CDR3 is TGTGCCATCAGTGAGTGGGGACAGGGATCCTACAATGAGCAGTACTTC. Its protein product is CAISEWGQGSYNEQYF.